This T cell receptor beta chain appears in the sequencing data of a study of cytomegalovirus exposure and HLA in healthy donors. PCR used 60 Vbeta primers and 13 Jbeta primers. Sequencing was performed with immunoSEQ multiplex PCR; in TCRdb, only in-frame clones are kept and a portion is missing. In the table there are about 130,000 clones, 80% of which are singletons. This clonotype was obtained from a man aged 25 to 40 in good health and CMV-seronegative. The source material was PBMCs.

The CDR3 nucleotides read TGTGCCAGCAGTTTATATCGGGAGGGACTACCCTACTACGAGCAGTACTTC. Protein: CASSLYREGLPYYEQYF. The chain has TRBV27 and TRBJ2-7; TRBD2 aligns across 8 bases. The junction had 11 bases not matched to a gene; V was cut back by 1 base and J by 3 bases. The CDR3 covers 17 residues. Germline loops: CDR1 MNHEY, CDR2 SMNVEV (reference sequence).